Listed here is a single T cell receptor beta chain. What it binds is unknown. This sample is drawn from a study of cytotoxic CD8 clonotypes in ibrutinib-treated CLL. The overall study: Investigators collected response samples after a median approximately eleven months of treatment, range 6 to 36.

Study findings and constraints: Public clonotypes, rarely seen, contracted or held steady on treatment. At baseline, clonality was higher than in age-matched healthy donors and correlated with CD8+ counts. Sampling times, which were not matched between the groups, differed between sustained-remission patients and progressing patients.

Sequencing used immunoSEQ multiplex PCR; TCRdb keeps in-frame clones, though not all of them. The sample lists around 97,000 clones, 70% to 80% occurring once. The clonotype was recovered from a human donor with chronic lymphocytic leukemia. Sequenced material: PBMCs, taken after 12 months of ibrutinib treatment.

The CDR3 loop reads CASSLAGGRGEETQYF. The DNA of the CDR3 is TGTGCCAGCAGCTTAGCGGGGGGCCGTGGGGAAGAGACCCAGTACTTC. This chain links TRBV11-1 with TRBJ2-5; D is tentatively TRBD1 or TRBD2 (6 bases each). There are 16 residues in the CDR3. CDR1 is SGHAT and CDR2 is FQDESV in the germline V gene (reference sequence). The V and J ends lost 0 bases and 3 bases respectively, with 14 bases between them.